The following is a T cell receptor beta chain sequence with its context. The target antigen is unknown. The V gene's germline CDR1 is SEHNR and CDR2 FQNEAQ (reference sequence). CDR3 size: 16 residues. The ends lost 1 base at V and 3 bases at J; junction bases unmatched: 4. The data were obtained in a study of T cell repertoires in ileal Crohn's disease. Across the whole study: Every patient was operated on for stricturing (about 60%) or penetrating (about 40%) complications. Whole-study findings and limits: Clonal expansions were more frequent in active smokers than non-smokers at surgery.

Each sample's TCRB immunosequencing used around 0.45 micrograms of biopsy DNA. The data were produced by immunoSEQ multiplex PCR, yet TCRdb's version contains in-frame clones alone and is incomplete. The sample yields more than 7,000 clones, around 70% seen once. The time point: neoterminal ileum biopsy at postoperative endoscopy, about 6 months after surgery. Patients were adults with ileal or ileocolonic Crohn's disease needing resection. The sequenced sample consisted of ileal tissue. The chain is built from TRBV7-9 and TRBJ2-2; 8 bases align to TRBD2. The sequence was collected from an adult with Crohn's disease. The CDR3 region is CASSLERGGDTGELFF. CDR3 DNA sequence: TGTGCCAGCAGCTTAGAACGGGGGGGCGACACCGGGGAGCTGTTTTTT.